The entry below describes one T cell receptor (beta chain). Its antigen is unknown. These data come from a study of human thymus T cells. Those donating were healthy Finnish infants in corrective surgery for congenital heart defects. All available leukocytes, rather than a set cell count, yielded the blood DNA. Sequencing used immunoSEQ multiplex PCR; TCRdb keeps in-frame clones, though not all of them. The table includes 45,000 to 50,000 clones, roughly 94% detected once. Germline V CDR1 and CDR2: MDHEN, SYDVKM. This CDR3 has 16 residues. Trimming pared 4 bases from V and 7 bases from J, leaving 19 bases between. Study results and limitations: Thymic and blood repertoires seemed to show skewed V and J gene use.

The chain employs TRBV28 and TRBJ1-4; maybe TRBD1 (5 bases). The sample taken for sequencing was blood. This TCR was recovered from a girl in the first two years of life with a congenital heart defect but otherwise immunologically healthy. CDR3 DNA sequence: TGTGCCAGCAGTTGGGGGACCGGGGTCACCGGTGAAAAACTGTTTTTT. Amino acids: CASSWGTGVTGEKLFF. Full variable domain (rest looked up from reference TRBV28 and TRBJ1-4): DVKVTQSSRYLVKRTGEKVFLECVQDMDHENMFWYRQDPGLGLRLIYFSYDVKMKEKGDIPEGYSVSREKKERFSLILESASTNQTSMYLCASSWGTGVTGEKLFFGSGTQLSVL.